This T cell receptor (beta chain) was sequenced in a study of cytomegalovirus exposure and HLA in healthy donors. Findings of the study overall: In vitro data verified a few CMV-associated chains as specific for CMV antigens. Previously analyzed data showed that most TCR beta V segments were productive at a frequency of about 87% or about 30%. In the analysis, some V segments, TRBV6-2 and TRBV6-3 included, were excluded as indistinguishable.

Germline CDR1 and CDR2: SGHVS and FQNEAQ. Trimming took 0 bases from V and 1 from J, leaving 6 bases between them. The CDR3 runs 15 residues. 60 Vbeta and 13 Jbeta primers were used in PCR. Measured with immunoSEQ multiplex PCR; TCRdb has only the in-frame clones, and not every one. The sample lists 110,000 to 150,000 clones; more than 75% were seen once. Of note for this clone: Its target is not known. Different DNA sequences within this sample yield the same CDR3.

This chain connects TRBV7-8 to TRBJ2-2, with D possibly being TRBD2 (5 bases). The sequence was obtained from a female donor in good health and CMV-seronegative. Sequencing used PBMCs. This chain's CDR3 is CASSLAGLNTGELFF. The CDR3 DNA reads TGTGCCAGCAGCTTAGCCGGACTGAACACCGGGGAGCTGTTTTTT.